Listed below are T cell receptor beta chains from one sample, sequenced in a study of blood T cell repertoires in COVID-19. Method: immunoSEQ multiplex PCR; TCRdb's copy keeps in-frame clones and lacks some. The sample includes about 170,000 clones, about 88% of them seen just once. Sequencing was done on a sample of peripheral blood. Every receptor here comes from a woman of 80 years or more in a cohort sampled during active or convalescent COVID-19. The CDR3 runs from the conserved cysteine through the conserved F or W. Each record gives: J gene, CDR3 length, V gene, D gene, clone size, CDR3 DNA, CDR3 protein. The D gene is left open where the match is weak. The listing skips clone size in some rows; elsewhere it reads once, few, many or a size class.

J gene: TRBJ1-1; CDR3 length: 13; V gene: TRBV19; D gene: TRBD1; clone size: NA; CDR3 DNA: TGTGCCAGTAGTATGTGGACAGGGACTGAAGCTTTCTTT; CDR3 protein: CASSMWTGTEAFF
J gene: TRBJ1-2; CDR3 length: 12; V gene: TRBV19; D gene: TRBD1; clone size: NA; CDR3 DNA: TGTGCCAGTAGTTTGACAGGGAGTGGCTACACCTTC; CDR3 protein: CASSLTGSGYTF
J gene: TRBJ1-5; CDR3 length: 15; V gene: TRBV4-3; D gene: NA; clone size: once; CDR3 DNA: TGCGCCAGCAGCCAAGCATTGGGAGGGGGTCAGCCCCAGCATTTT; CDR3 protein: CASSQALGGGQPQHF
J gene: TRBJ1-3; CDR3 length: 17; V gene: TRBV5-4; D gene: TRBD1; clone size: NA; CDR3 DNA: TGTGCCAGCAGCTTTGGAACAGGGGGTATAAGGGGAAACACCATATATTTT; CDR3 protein: CASSFGTGGIRGNTIYF
J gene: TRBJ1-4; CDR3 length: 14; V gene: TRBV15; D gene: NA; clone size: NA; CDR3 DNA: TGTGCCACCAGCCGAGGTGGGCTTAATGAAAAACTGTTTTTT; CDR3 protein: CATSRGGLNEKLFF
J gene: TRBJ1-2; CDR3 length: 13; V gene: TRBV7-6; D gene: TRBD1; clone size: few; CDR3 DNA: TGTGCCAGCAGCTTAGGAGGGACAGATGGCTACACCTTC; CDR3 protein: CASSLGGTDGYTF
J gene: TRBJ2-1; CDR3 length: 16; V gene: TRBV27; D gene: TRBD2; clone size: NA; CDR3 DNA: TGTGCCAGCAGTTTATTGACTAGCGGAAACTACAATGAGCAGTTCTTC; CDR3 protein: CASSLLTSGNYNEQFF
J gene: TRBJ2-7; CDR3 length: 13; V gene: TRBV5-1; D gene: NA; clone size: NA; CDR3 DNA: TGCGCCAGCAGCTTTTCCAGCTCCTACGAGCAGTACTTC; CDR3 protein: CASSFSSSYEQYF
J gene: TRBJ2-3; CDR3 length: 13; V gene: TRBV5-4; D gene: NA; clone size: NA; CDR3 DNA: TGTGCCAGCAGCTTGGTGGGGACTGGTACGCAGTATTTT; CDR3 protein: CASSLVGTGTQYF
J gene: TRBJ1-4; CDR3 length: 15; V gene: TRBV6-6; D gene: NA; clone size: NA; CDR3 DNA: TGTGCCAGCATACAATGGGGACAAAGGGAGGAAAAACTGTTTTTT; CDR3 protein: CASIQWGQREEKLFF
J gene: TRBJ1-2; CDR3 length: 13; V gene: TRBV18; D gene: NA; clone size: few; CDR3 DNA: TGTGCCAGCTCACCGGGGGGTACCTATGGCTACACCTTC; CDR3 protein: CASSPGGTYGYTF
J gene: TRBJ2-3; CDR3 length: 17; V gene: TRBV5-4; D gene: TRBD2; clone size: NA; CDR3 DNA: TGTGCCAGCAGCCCTGGACTAGCGGGGGGATTCACAGATACGCAGTATTTT; CDR3 protein: CASSPGLAGGFTDTQYF
J gene: TRBJ2-3; CDR3 length: 15; V gene: TRBV6-6; D gene: NA; clone size: NA; CDR3 DNA: TGTGCCAGCAGTTCCCCGGTGGCAGGACACAAAGCGCAGTATTTT; CDR3 protein: CASSSPVAGHKAQYF
J gene: TRBJ2-5; CDR3 length: 18; V gene: TRBV11-3; D gene: NA; clone size: NA; CDR3 DNA: TGTGCCAGCAGCCCATGGGCTTACCAGGGGAGGGGGCAAGAGACCCAGTACTTC; CDR3 protein: CASSPWAYQGRGQETQYF
J gene: TRBJ1-4; CDR3 length: 13; V gene: TRBV10-2; D gene: NA; clone size: few; CDR3 DNA: TGCGCCAGCAGTGAGTCGGTGGGGGGGAAACTGTTTTTT; CDR3 protein: CASSESVGGKLFF
J gene: TRBJ1-2; CDR3 length: 15; V gene: TRBV11-2; D gene: NA; clone size: NA; CDR3 DNA: TGTGCCAGCAGCCCCGCGGCAGGGTCCAACTATGGCTACACCTTC; CDR3 protein: CASSPAAGSNYGYTF
J gene: TRBJ2-5; CDR3 length: 13; V gene: TRBV10-1; D gene: NA; clone size: once; CDR3 DNA: TGCGCCAGCAGTGGACAGGCCCAAGAGACCCAGTACTTC; CDR3 protein: CASSGQAQETQYF
J gene: TRBJ2-2; CDR3 length: 13; V gene: TRBV3-1/TRBV3-2; D gene: NA; clone size: NA; CDR3 DNA: TGTGCCAGCAGCCACGACAGCACCGGGGAGCTGTTTTTT; CDR3 protein: CASSHDSTGELFF
J gene: TRBJ1-5; CDR3 length: 12; V gene: TRBV7-9; D gene: NA; clone size: NA; CDR3 DNA: TGTGCCAGCAGCTTACCGGGGCAGCCCCAGCATTTT; CDR3 protein: CASSLPGQPQHF
J gene: TRBJ2-3; CDR3 length: 16; V gene: TRBV6-2/TRBV6-3; D gene: NA; clone size: NA; CDR3 DNA: TGTGCCAGCAGTCGAACCGGAGCTGCTCCCACAGATACGCAGTATTTT; CDR3 protein: CASSRTGAAPTDTQYF
J gene: TRBJ1-5; CDR3 length: 12; V gene: TRBV15; D gene: NA; clone size: NA; CDR3 DNA: TGTGCCACCAGCAGCCGAGATCAGCCCCAGCATTTT; CDR3 protein: CATSSRDQPQHF
J gene: TRBJ1-5; CDR3 length: 14; V gene: TRBV11-2; D gene: TRBD1; clone size: few; CDR3 DNA: TGTGCCAGCAGCTCAAACAGGGGACATCAGCCCCAGCATTTT; CDR3 protein: CASSSNRGHQPQHF
J gene: TRBJ2-2; CDR3 length: 16; V gene: TRBV5-1; D gene: NA; clone size: NA; CDR3 DNA: TGCGCCAGCAGCTTGCTGAGTCGGGGATATACCGGGGAGCTGTTTTTT; CDR3 protein: CASSLLSRGYTGELFF
J gene: TRBJ1-2; CDR3 length: 17; V gene: TRBV7-9; D gene: TRBD1; clone size: NA; CDR3 DNA: TGTGCCAGCAGCTTAGTTCAATGGGACAGGGGAACACAAGGCTACACCTTC; CDR3 protein: CASSLVQWDRGTQGYTF
J gene: TRBJ2-5; CDR3 length: 18; V gene: TRBV10-3; D gene: NA; clone size: NA; CDR3 DNA: TGTGCCATCAGTGAGTCGACACGCGGGGAGGCCTTCCAAGAGACCCAGTACTTC; CDR3 protein: CAISESTRGEAFQETQYF
J gene: TRBJ2-7; CDR3 length: 14; V gene: TRBV6-5; D gene: NA; clone size: NA; CDR3 DNA: TGTGCCAGCAGTCGAGAACCGGGAAACCAAGAGCAGTACTTC; CDR3 protein: CASSREPGNQEQYF
J gene: TRBJ2-1; CDR3 length: 15; V gene: TRBV29-1; D gene: TRBD2; clone size: NA; CDR3 DNA: TGCAGCGTCCCAAAAGGGCTAGCGGGGAACAATGAGCAGTTCTTC; CDR3 protein: CSVPKGLAGNNEQFF
J gene: TRBJ2-7; CDR3 length: 13; V gene: TRBV28; D gene: TRBD2; clone size: NA; CDR3 DNA: TGTGCCAGCAGTGTTGCGACTAGCGGGGAGCAGTACTTC; CDR3 protein: CASSVATSGEQYF
J gene: TRBJ2-2; CDR3 length: 14; V gene: TRBV6-5; D gene: NA; clone size: NA; CDR3 DNA: TGTGCCAGCCGACGACAGACGAACACCGGGGAGCTGTTTTTT; CDR3 protein: CASRRQTNTGELFF
J gene: TRBJ1-5; CDR3 length: 18; V gene: TRBV7-2; D gene: TRBD1; clone size: once; CDR3 DNA: TGTGCCAGCAGCTTAGGGGACAGGGGGCGCTTGGTCGGTCAGCCCCAGCATTTT; CDR3 protein: CASSLGDRGRLVGQPQHF
J gene: TRBJ1-1; CDR3 length: 13; V gene: TRBV2; D gene: TRBD1; clone size: once; CDR3 DNA: TGTGCCAGCAGTGAAGGGGACAGCGTTGAAGCTTTCTTT; CDR3 protein: CASSEGDSVEAFF
J gene: TRBJ1-2; CDR3 length: 14; V gene: TRBV18; D gene: NA; clone size: NA; CDR3 DNA: TGTGCCAGCTCACCGGGGAATGGACAGTATGGCTACACCTTC; CDR3 protein: CASSPGNGQYGYTF
J gene: TRBJ2-3; CDR3 length: 17; V gene: TRBV9; D gene: TRBD2; clone size: NA; CDR3 DNA: TGTGCCAGCAGCGTAGGGGGTAGCGGGACCTTTCCAGATACGCAGTATTTT; CDR3 protein: CASSVGGSGTFPDTQYF
J gene: TRBJ2-5; CDR3 length: 15; V gene: TRBV5-4; D gene: TRBD2; clone size: NA; CDR3 DNA: TGTGCCAGCAGCTTAGGAGCGGGAGGGTTGGAGACCCAGTACTTC; CDR3 protein: CASSLGAGGLETQYF
J gene: TRBJ2-1; CDR3 length: 16; V gene: TRBV20-1; D gene: NA; clone size: NA; CDR3 DNA: TGCAGTGCTAGTGGAGGAAAACCTAGCTCCTACAATGAGCAGTTCTTC; CDR3 protein: CSASGGKPSSYNEQFF
J gene: TRBJ2-2; CDR3 length: 16; V gene: TRBV11-3; D gene: NA; clone size: NA; CDR3 DNA: TGTGCCAGCAGCTTGTTTTCGGAAGGGGGCACCGGGGAGCTGTTTTTT; CDR3 protein: CASSLFSEGGTGELFF
J gene: TRBJ2-3; CDR3 length: 16; V gene: TRBV28; D gene: TRBD1; clone size: NA; CDR3 DNA: TGTGCCAGCAGACCCCTTTGGACAGGGGGCACAGATACGCAGTATTTT; CDR3 protein: CASRPLWTGGTDTQYF
J gene: TRBJ1-5; CDR3 length: 14; V gene: TRBV28; D gene: NA; clone size: NA; CDR3 DNA: TGTGCCAGCAGTTTATGGACGGGGAATCAGCCCCAGCATTTT; CDR3 protein: CASSLWTGNQPQHF
J gene: TRBJ1-2; CDR3 length: 13; V gene: TRBV12-3/TRBV12-4; D gene: TRBD1; clone size: NA; CDR3 DNA: TGTGCCAGCAGAGGGACAGGGAGCTATGGCTACACCTTC; CDR3 protein: CASRGTGSYGYTF